Below are 9 T cell receptor beta chains sequenced from a single sample in a study of radiation and T cells in renal cell carcinoma. TCRdb's table, derived via immunoSEQ multiplex PCR, lists solely in-frame clones and lacks some. The profile covers approximately 65,000 clones, with about three quarters appearing a single time and over 5.5% taken by the ten largest. As for time point: blood 4 weeks post-SBRT, at nephrectomy. Specified treatment: 15 Gy SBRT to primary tumor, nephrectomy 4 weeks later. This specimen was blood, taken from a patient whose treatment included radiotherapy and nephrectomy. The receptors here all came from a man in his 60s with renal cell carcinoma.

The genes are TRBV30 and TRBJ1-5, with no clear D. V was pared by 1 base and J by 0 bases, with 13 bases between. There are 16 residues in the CDR3. Germline CDR1 reads GTSNPN; CDR2 reads SVGIG (reference sequence). This CDR3 is CAWSAAPISSNQPQHF. DNA of the CDR3: TGTGCCTGGAGTGCGGCCCCGATAAGTAGCAATCAGCCCCAGCATTTT.

The chain is built from TRBV5-6 and TRBJ1-4; a weak D match, TRBD1 (5 bases). CDR1 is SGHDT and CDR2 is YYEEEE in the germline V gene. V was cut by 4 bases and J by 8 bases, with 18 bases left in between. The CDR3 sequence is 15 residues long. The CDR3 loop reads CASSPGGGVGEKLFF. For the CDR3, the DNA is TGTGCCAGCAGCCCCGGCGGGGGGGTCGGGGAAAAACTGTTTTTT. The entire variable domain, with the rest obtained from reference TRBV5-6 and TRBJ1-4, is as follows: DAGVTQSPTHLIKTRGQQVTLRCSPKSGHDTVSWYQQALGQGPQFIFQYYEEEERQRGNFPDRFSGHQFPNYSSELNVNALLLGDSALYLCASSPGGGVGEKLFFGSGTQLSVL.

The chain employs TRBV5-1 and TRBJ2-7; 10 bases align to TRBD2. The V gene's germline CDR1 is SGHRS and CDR2 YFSETQ. The CDR3 length is 15 residues. Trimming removed 4 bases from V and 7 bases from J; junction bases left unmatched: 11. This chain's CDR3 is CASSTNLAGAGEQYF. CDR3 nucleotide sequence: TGCGCCAGCAGCACCAATCTAGCGGGGGCTGGGGAGCAGTACTTC.

The V call is TRBV6-6, the J call TRBJ2-5; D perhaps matches TRBD1 (6 bases). CDR1 is MNHNY and CDR2 is SVGAGI in the germline V gene (reference sequence). The ends were cut back, 5 bases at V and 4 bases at J, with 11 bases in the middle. The CDR3 is made up of 13 amino acids. CDR3 sequence: CASSGQLTETQYF. In DNA form, the CDR3 reads TGTGCCAGCAGTGGACAGTTAACAGAGACCCAGTACTTC.

The table lists this clone with a few counts. This sequence joins TRBV29-1 and TRBJ1-2; perhaps TRBD1 as D (6 bases). CDR1 and CDR2 from the germline V gene are SQVTM and ANQGSEA. Trimming removed 0 bases at V and 7 bases at J, with 9 bases between. This CDR3 is 12 amino acids long. In DNA form, the CDR3 reads TGCAGCGTTGAAGATCAAGGGGGTGGCTACACCTTC. This translates into CSVEDQGGGYTF.

V is TRBV5-6 and J is TRBJ1-2, with D perhaps matching TRBD1 (5 bases). Trimming pared 0 bases from V and 0 bases from J, leaving 18 bases between. The V gene's germline CDR1 is SGHDT and CDR2 YYEEEE. The CDR3 is made up of 18 amino acids. For the CDR3, the DNA is TGTGCCAGCAGCTTGGGACAGATCCTTTTCATTTCTAACTATGGCTACACCTTC. Amino acids: CASSLGQILFISNYGYTF.

This rearrangement joins TRBV18 to TRBJ2-7, with a possible D match to TRBD2 (6 bases). The V gene lost 2 bases and the J gene lost 5 bases, with 16 bases spanning the gap. Germline V gives CDR1 KGHSH, CDR2 LQKENI. The CDR3 covers 15 residues. As DNA, the CDR3 is TGTGCCAGCTCACCATCGGGGCAGAGGGAGGACGAGCAGTACTTC. It yields the protein CASSPSGQREDEQYF.

This chain uses TRBV11-3 with TRBJ2-5; maybe TRBD2 (5 bases). Per germline, CDR1 SGHNT and CDR2 YENEEA. Trimming left V 1 base short and J 5 bases short, with 8 bases between. The CDR3 spans 13 residues. CDR3 nucleotide sequence: TGTGCCAGCAGCTTAGGAGGGAAGGAGACCCAGTACTTC. This gives the protein CASSLGGKETQYF. The whole variable domain, filled in from reference TRBV11-3 and TRBJ2-5, reads EAGVVQSPRYKIIEKKQPVAFWCNPISGHNTLYWYLQNLGQGPELLIRYENEEAVDDSQLPKDRFSAERLKGVDSTLKIQPAELGDSAVYLCASSLGGKETQYFGPGTRLLVL.

The chain combines TRBV4-3 with TRBJ2-3; D is possibly TRBD1 or TRBD2 (7 bases each). The CDR3 covers 16 residues. V lost 0 bases, J lost 2 bases, and 12 bases lay in between. Germline V gene lookup returns CDR1 LGHNA and CDR2 YSLEER. The CDR3 reads CASSQEGGGLTDTQYF. CDR3 DNA: TGCGCCAGCAGCCAAGAGGGAGGGGGCCTCACAGATACGCAGTATTTT.